These 23 T cell receptor beta chains share one sample of origin, sequenced in a study of blood T cell repertoires in COVID-19. Profiling relied on immunoSEQ multiplex PCR, and the TCRdb table lists in-frame clones only, not all of them. The data show fewer than 300,000 clones, 90% to 95% seen once. Sequencing was performed on peripheral blood. These receptor sequences come from a woman in her 30s with COVID-19, enrolled during active disease.

The chain joins TRBV5-6 to TRBJ2-1; D not certain. Per the germline V gene, CDR1 is SGHDT and CDR2 is YYEEEE. The CDR3 is made up of 15 amino acids. Deletions cut 2 bases from V and 5 bases from J, with 14 bases between. CDR3 in DNA: TGTGCCAGCAGCTTTTTTCCCCGTACAAACAATGAGCAGTTCTTC. Its translation: CASSFFPRTNNEQFF.

This chain connects TRBV5-1 to TRBJ1-3; D ambiguous. Germline V CDR1 and CDR2: SGHRS, YFSETQ. This CDR3 region has 15 residues. V lost 2 bases to trimming and J lost 4 bases, with 13 bases between them. CDR3 protein: CASSFYGEAGNTIYF. In nucleotides, the CDR3 is TGCGCCAGCAGCTTCTACGGCGAGGCCGGAAACACCATATATTTT.

This chain connects TRBV11-2 to TRBJ2-1; TRBD2 agrees at 8 bases. This CDR3 comprises 16 residues. From germline, CDR1 is SGHAT and CDR2 FQNNGV. Unmatched junction bases numbered 2, after V lost 1 base and J lost 0 bases. The CDR3 sequence is CASSLGGTSSYNEQFF. DNA for the CDR3: TGTGCCAGCAGCTTAGGAGGGACTAGCTCCTACAATGAGCAGTTCTTC.

This chain joins TRBV28 and TRBJ1-2; D is uncertain. Germline loops: CDR1 MDHEN, CDR2 SYDVKM. The CDR3 contains 12 residues. Trimming cost V 6 bases and J 4 bases, with 9 bases left between them. CDR3 protein: CASRVRGYGYTF. In DNA, the CDR3 is TGTGCCAGCAGGGTCCGGGGCTATGGCTACACCTTC.

The chain links TRBV9 to TRBJ1-6, with 7 nucleotides matching TRBD1. Germline V CDR1 and CDR2: SGDLS, YYNGEE. V lost 5 bases, J lost 7 bases, and 6 bases stayed unmatched. The CDR3 sequence is 14 residues long. CDR3 amino acids: CASRPGTDNSPLHF. The CDR3 nucleotides read TGTGCCAGCAGACCCGGGACAGACAATTCACCCCTCCACTTT.

A single count supports this clone. V and J are TRBV5-1 and TRBJ1-2, with 9 bases identical to TRBD1. The CDR3 contains 16 residues. Trimming at V came to 3 bases and at J to 6 bases, leaving 12 bases not matched to a gene. Germline values: CDR1 SGHRS, CDR2 YFSETQ. The CDR3 reads CASSSLPGQGGDGYTF. The CDR3 bases are TGCGCCAGCAGCTCTCTCCCGGGACAGGGAGGCGATGGCTACACCTTC.

This chain connects TRBV21-1 to TRBJ2-7; no DNA check was done on the table's D call, TRBD2. TRBV21-1 is shown as a pseudogene. The length of the CDR3 is 16 residues. In DNA, the CDR3 is TGTGCCAGGGAACCCGTAGCCCGCAAGCGGGTCTACGAGCAGTACTTC. The encoded protein is CAREPVARKRVYEQYF.

The J gene is TRBJ2-2, the V gene TRBV5-4; the match to TRBD2 covers 10 bases. The J segment lost 4 bases and the V segment lost 5 bases, leaving 5 bases of the junction unmatched. The CDR3 is made up of 15 amino acids. Germline V gene data show CDR1 as SGHNT and CDR2 as YYREEE (reference sequence). The CDR3 region has the DNA TGTGCCAGCAGTCTAGCGGGAGCAAGCACCGGGGAGCTGTTTTTT. Encoded protein: CASSLAGASTGELFF.

V usage is TRBV4-1 and J usage is TRBJ2-3, with 9 bases fitting TRBD2. The CDR3 length is 21 residues. CDR1 and CDR2 from the germline V gene are MGHRA and YSYEKL. The V and J ends lost 1 base and 2 bases, in that order; junction bases with no gene match: 19. The chain's CDR3 is CASSQVAPGFVAGAHTDTQYF. The DNA for the CDR3 is TGCGCCAGCAGCCAAGTAGCCCCCGGGTTTGTAGCGGGAGCCCACACAGATACGCAGTATTTT.

The chain uses TRBV27 and TRBJ2-7; D is unresolved. The CDR3 spans 15 residues. CDR1 is MNHEY, CDR2 SMNVEV, per germline (reference sequence). Trimming removed 5 bases from V and 0 bases from J, with 14 bases in between. This CDR3 reads CASSPLYPGSYEQYF. The CDR3, as DNA: TGTGCCAGCAGTCCCCTTTATCCGGGCTCCTACGAGCAGTACTTC.

This sequence joins TRBV6-5 and TRBJ1-1; TRBD1 might be the D (5 bases). The germline V and J ends were trimmed by 10 bases and 0 bases, with 12 bases remaining between them. Germline loops: CDR1 MNHEY, CDR2 SVGAGI. CDR3 size: 13 residues. CDR3 in amino acids: CATTTEVNTEAFF. Written as DNA, the CDR3 is TGTGCCACCACGACAGAGGTGAACACTGAAGCTTTCTTT.

The chain carries TRBV7-8 and TRBJ1-2; 7 positions agree with TRBD1. Germline V lookup: CDR1 SGHVS, CDR2 FQNEAQ. This CDR3 has 14 residues. V shed 5 bases, J shed 7 bases, and the junction held 10 bases outside the gene matches. The CDR3 DNA follows: TGTGCCAGCAGCGAACAGACAGGGTATAGTGGCTACACCTTC. Amino acid sequence: CASSEQTGYSGYTF.

The V gene is TRBV11-2, the J gene TRBJ1-1; the match to TRBD1 covers 9 bases. CDR3 length equals 15 residues. Germline CDR1 reads SGHAT; CDR2 reads FQNNGV. Trimming removed 5 bases from V and 5 bases from J; junction bases left unmatched: 9. DNA for the CDR3: TGTGCCAGCAGCGACCGGGACAGGGCTAGAACTGAAGCTTTCTTT. The encoded protein is CASSDRDRARTEAFF.

The V and J genes are TRBV30 and TRBJ1-2; the match to TRBD1 covers 9 bases. The J segment lost 4 bases and the V segment lost 4 bases, leaving 7 bases of the junction unmatched. Looked up from germline, CDR1 is GTSNPN and CDR2 is SVGIG (reference sequence). The CDR3 is 14 amino acids. CDR3 residues: CAWTGTGYSYGYTF. DNA for the CDR3: TGTGCCTGGACCGGGACAGGGTATAGCTATGGCTACACCTTC.

The chain is built from TRBV30 and TRBJ1-5, with 8 bases matching TRBD1. V lost 2 bases and J lost 2; bases outside the gene matches: 5. There are 15 residues in the CDR3. CDR1 is GTSNPN, CDR2 SVGIG, per germline (reference sequence). The CDR3 DNA reads TGTGCCTGGAGTATCGCAGGGGGCGGCAATCAGCCCCAGCATTTT. This encodes CAWSIAGGGNQPQHF.

This chain's CDR3 is CASSSTRGTDTQYF. CDR3 in DNA: TGTGCCAGCAGCTCGACTAGAGGCACAGATACGCAGTATTTT. The V gene is TRBV7-2, the J gene TRBJ2-3; tentative D call: TRBD2 (6 bases). V gave up 4 bases and J gave up 1 base, with 9 bases separating them. This CDR3 comprises 14 residues. CDR1 SGHTA and CDR2 FQGNSA come from the germline V gene.

This clone was seen only once. V and J are TRBV5-4 and TRBJ2-1; 9 nucleotides match TRBD1. Germline CDR1 SGHNT, CDR2 YYREEE (reference sequence). The CDR3 is 18 amino acids. V trimming: 4 bases; J trimming: 6 bases; junction bases outside the gene matches: 17. Written as DNA, the CDR3 is TGTGCCAGCAGCCACCGTCCACTCGGGACAGGGAGAGTCAATGAGCAGTTCTTC. The encoded protein is CASSHRPLGTGRVNEQFF.

The V and J genes are TRBV19 and TRBJ1-4; D ambiguous. CDR1 and CDR2 (germline): LNHDA, SQIVND (reference sequence). The CDR3 has 13 amino acids. V was pared by 9 bases and J by 5 bases, with 13 bases between. The CDR3 bases are TGTGCCAGCCGAAGGGAGGAGAATGAAAAACTGTTTTTT. Residues: CASRREENEKLFF.

V gene TRBV5-1 combines with J gene TRBJ1-1; 9 bases align to TRBD1. The junction had 20 bases not matched to a gene; V was cut back by 4 bases and J by 7 bases. The CDR3 has 18 amino acids. The germline V gene has CDR1 SGHRS and CDR2 YFSETQ. CDR3 amino acids: CASSPHPGQGSFSLEAFF. In DNA, the CDR3 is TGCGCCAGCAGCCCACACCCGGGACAGGGATCTTTCTCCCTTGAAGCTTTCTTT.

The CDR3 here is CASSLTPNQPQHF. CDR3 DNA: TGTGCCAGCAGCTTGACACCGAATCAGCCCCAGCATTTT. This chain links TRBV5-6 with TRBJ1-5; D unclear. Per the germline V gene, CDR1 is SGHDT and CDR2 is YYEEEE. Between the trimmed V and J ends, which lost 1 base and 4 bases, there was a span of 6 bases. The CDR3 covers 13 residues.

The V call is TRBV15, the J call TRBJ2-7; TRBD1 matches at 8 bases. J gave up 1 base and V 0 bases, and 8 bases lay outside the gene matches. This CDR3 has 17 residues. From germline, CDR1 is LNHNV and CDR2 YYDKDF (reference sequence). CDR3: CATSRDHYRDRSYEQYF. Written as DNA, the CDR3 is TGTGCCACCAGCAGAGATCACTACCGGGACAGGTCCTACGAGCAGTACTTC.

The chain couples TRBV5-1 to TRBJ1-4, with unresolved D. Germline CDR1 reads SGHRS; CDR2 reads YFSETQ. The CDR3 length is 13 residues. V shed 0 bases and J shed 5 bases, with 5 bases lying between them. CDR3: CASSLGRNEKLFF. Written as DNA, the CDR3 is TGCGCCAGCAGCTTGGGTCGGAATGAAAAACTGTTTTTT.

The chain carries TRBV5-5 and TRBJ2-3, with D unresolved. From germline, CDR1 is SGHKS and CDR2 YYEKEE (reference sequence). This CDR3 spans 14 amino acids. V was cut by 5 bases and J by 1 base, with 11 bases left in between. Here the CDR3 DNA reads TGTGCCAGCAGTTTTGACACGGGCACAGATACGCAGTATTTT. Translating it yields CASSFDTGTDTQYF. The variable domain in full, completed from reference TRBV5-5 and TRBJ2-3, reads DAGVTQSPTHLIKTRGQQVTLRCSPISGHKSVSWYQQVLGQGPQFIFQYYEKEERGRGNFPDRFSARQFPNYSSELNVNALLLGDSALYLCASSFDTGTDTQYFGPGTRLTVL.